The rows below give T cell receptor beta chains drawn from one sample of a study of blood T cell repertoires in COVID-19. Only in-frame clones appear in the TCRdb table, and some are missing; sequencing was by immunoSEQ multiplex PCR. The profile shows approximately 180,000 clones, 70% to 90% of them singletons. Material for sequencing was peripheral blood. The receptors here all came from a human donor with active or convalescent COVID-19. The donor label of this sample is uncertain. The CDR3 runs from the conserved cysteine through the conserved F or W. Fields, in order: CDR3 protein, CDR3 DNA, clone size, J gene, D gene, V gene. D genes are given only for firm matches. Size is stated for part of the rows, as once, few or many counts, or as a class when the clone is expanded.

cdr3_aa: CASRQSMNTEAFF
cdr3_nt: TGCGCCAGCAGACAGAGTATGAACACTGAAGCTTTCTTT
clone_size: NA
j_call: TRBJ1-1
d_call: NA
v_call: TRBV5-1

cdr3_aa: CASSFNRVGNQPQHF
cdr3_nt: TGTGCCAGCAGTTTCAACAGGGTCGGCAATCAGCCCCAGCATTTT
clone_size: NA
j_call: TRBJ1-5
d_call: NA
v_call: TRBV6-2/TRBV6-3

cdr3_aa: CASSPRTGPGGYTF
cdr3_nt: TGCGCCAGCAGTCCAAGAACAGGGCCGGGCGGCTACACCTTC
clone_size: NA
j_call: TRBJ1-2
d_call: NA
v_call: TRBV10-2

cdr3_aa: CASSLGTSGRSYEQYF
cdr3_nt: TGCGCCAGCAGCTTGGGGACTAGCGGGAGGTCCTACGAGCAGTACTTC
clone_size: NA
j_call: TRBJ2-7
d_call: TRBD2
v_call: TRBV5-1

cdr3_aa: CASSSQGAGELFF
cdr3_nt: TGTGCCAGCAGCTCCCAAGGGGCCGGGGAGCTGTTTTTT
clone_size: NA
j_call: TRBJ2-2
d_call: NA
v_call: TRBV9

cdr3_aa: CASTRGDTQYF
cdr3_nt: TGTGCCAGCACTCGGGGAGATACGCAGTATTTT
clone_size: NA
j_call: TRBJ2-3
d_call: NA
v_call: TRBV12-3/TRBV12-4

cdr3_aa: CSGTSRSEQFF
cdr3_nt: TGCAGCGGGACTAGCCGCTCCGAGCAGTTCTTC
clone_size: few
j_call: TRBJ2-1
d_call: TRBD2
v_call: TRBV29-1

cdr3_aa: CSVRRDSSYNEQFF
cdr3_nt: TGCAGCGTCCGACGGGACAGTTCCTACAATGAGCAGTTCTTC
clone_size: NA
j_call: TRBJ2-1
d_call: TRBD1
v_call: TRBV29-1

cdr3_aa: CASSEAQKGNGYTF
cdr3_nt: TGTGCCAGCAGTGAAGCGCAAAAGGGGAACGGCTACACCTTC
clone_size: NA
j_call: TRBJ1-2
d_call: NA
v_call: TRBV6-1

cdr3_aa: CASTQRDRGPYEQYF
cdr3_nt: TGTGCCAGTACGCAGCGGGACAGGGGTCCCTACGAGCAGTACTTC
clone_size: NA
j_call: TRBJ2-7
d_call: TRBD1
v_call: TRBV19

cdr3_aa: CASSLLGAGLSQETQYF
cdr3_nt: TGTGCCAGCAGCTTATTGGGGGCCGGCCTTTCCCAAGAGACCCAGTACTTC
clone_size: NA
j_call: TRBJ2-5
d_call: NA
v_call: TRBV7-2

cdr3_aa: CASSSPGGRETQYF
cdr3_nt: TGTGCCAGTAGTAGCCCGGGGGGCAGGGAGACCCAGTACTTC
clone_size: NA
j_call: TRBJ2-5
d_call: NA
v_call: TRBV19

cdr3_aa: CASSFPQGGSGELFF
cdr3_nt: TGTGCCAGCAGTTTCCCCCAGGGAGGGTCAGGAGAACTGTTTTTT
clone_size: NA
j_call: TRBJ1-4
d_call: NA
v_call: TRBV28

cdr3_aa: CASSLNRAGSTDTQYF
cdr3_nt: TGTGCCAGCAGCTTAAATCGAGCGGGGAGCACAGATACGCAGTATTTT
clone_size: once
j_call: TRBJ2-3
d_call: TRBD2
v_call: TRBV7-2

cdr3_aa: CASSHPGLAGGTGELFF
cdr3_nt: TGTGCCAGCAGCCATCCGGGACTAGCGGGGGGCACCGGGGAGCTGTTTTTT
clone_size: NA
j_call: TRBJ2-2
d_call: TRBD2
v_call: TRBV4-2

cdr3_aa: CASTQQRDTEAFF
cdr3_nt: TGTGCCAGCACCCAACAACGGGACACTGAAGCTTTCTTT
clone_size: NA
j_call: TRBJ1-1
d_call: NA
v_call: TRBV5-4

cdr3_aa: CASSLGDFGTDEQFF
cdr3_nt: TGCGCCAGCAGCTTGGGGGACTTCGGGACGGATGAGCAGTTCTTC
clone_size: NA
j_call: TRBJ2-1
d_call: NA
v_call: TRBV5-1

cdr3_aa: CASSLISGGTYNEQFF
cdr3_nt: TGTGCCAGCAGCTTAATCAGCGGGGGCACCTACAATGAGCAGTTCTTC
clone_size: NA
j_call: TRBJ2-1
d_call: TRBD2
v_call: TRBV7-3

cdr3_aa: CASSQDLASGLYNEQFF
cdr3_nt: TGTGCCAGCAGCCAAGATTTGGCTAGCGGGTTGTACAATGAGCAGTTCTTC
clone_size: NA
j_call: TRBJ2-1
d_call: TRBD2
v_call: TRBV4-2

cdr3_aa: CASSFSQDTEAFF
cdr3_nt: TGTGCCAGCAGCTTCTCGCAGGATACTGAAGCTTTCTTT
clone_size: NA
j_call: TRBJ1-1
d_call: NA
v_call: TRBV7-9

cdr3_aa: CASSYSRSSGNTIYF
cdr3_nt: TGTGCCAGCAGTTATTCCCGGAGCTCTGGAAACACCATATATTTT
clone_size: NA
j_call: TRBJ1-3
d_call: NA
v_call: TRBV27

cdr3_aa: CASSPGQGSYGYTF
cdr3_nt: TGTGCCAGTAGTCCCGGGCAGGGAAGCTATGGCTACACCTTC
clone_size: few
j_call: TRBJ1-2
d_call: NA
v_call: TRBV19

cdr3_aa: CASRNPPRGTAYNEQFF
cdr3_nt: TGTGCCAGCAGAAACCCCCCGAGGGGGACAGCATACAATGAGCAGTTCTTC
clone_size: few
j_call: TRBJ2-1
d_call: TRBD1
v_call: TRBV27

cdr3_aa: CASSSSGGISQPQHF
cdr3_nt: TGTGCCAGCAGCTCATCGGGAGGGATTAGTCAGCCCCAGCATTTT
clone_size: NA
j_call: TRBJ1-5
d_call: NA
v_call: TRBV7-6

cdr3_aa: CASSPLRFSGANVLTF
cdr3_nt: TGTGCCAGCAGCCCCCTTCGGTTCTCTGGGGCCAACGTCCTGACTTTC
clone_size: few
j_call: TRBJ2-6
d_call: NA
v_call: TRBV7-3

cdr3_aa: CASKKLAGNFYNEQFF
cdr3_nt: TGCGCCAGCAAGAAATTAGCGGGAAATTTCTACAATGAGCAGTTCTTC
clone_size: NA
j_call: TRBJ2-1
d_call: TRBD2
v_call: TRBV4-1

cdr3_aa: CASRGRTSGSEIYEQYF
cdr3_nt: TGTGCCAGTCGCGGCCGAACTAGCGGGAGTGAGATCTACGAGCAGTACTTC
clone_size: NA
j_call: TRBJ2-7
d_call: TRBD2
v_call: TRBV19

cdr3_aa: CSVLAGSSYNEQFF
cdr3_nt: TGCAGCGTCTTAGCGGGCAGCTCCTACAATGAGCAGTTCTTC
clone_size: NA
j_call: TRBJ2-1
d_call: TRBD2
v_call: TRBV29-1

cdr3_aa: CASTGRRGTEAFF
cdr3_nt: TGTGCCAGCACTGGACGACGGGGCACTGAAGCTTTCTTT
clone_size: NA
j_call: TRBJ1-1
d_call: NA
v_call: TRBV12-3/TRBV12-4

cdr3_aa: CASSPPGARSGYGYTF
cdr3_nt: TGTGCCAGCAGCCCGCCAGGGGCCCGGAGTGGCTATGGCTACACCTTC
clone_size: NA
j_call: TRBJ1-2
d_call: NA
v_call: TRBV6-2/TRBV6-3

cdr3_aa: CATSDSYSPGETQYF
cdr3_nt: TGTGCCACCAGTGATTCATACAGCCCTGGGGAGACCCAGTACTTC
clone_size: NA
j_call: TRBJ2-5
d_call: NA
v_call: TRBV24-1

cdr3_aa: CASSLANRCTF
cdr3_nt: TGTGCCAGCAGTTTAGCGAACAGGTGCACCTTC
clone_size: NA
j_call: TRBJ1-2
d_call: NA
v_call: TRBV12-3/TRBV12-4

cdr3_aa: CASSFRNYGYTF
cdr3_nt: TGTGCCAGCAGCTTCAGGAACTATGGCTACACCTTC
clone_size: NA
j_call: TRBJ1-2
d_call: NA
v_call: TRBV11-3

cdr3_aa: CASSSRQDSLAGELFF
cdr3_nt: TGTGCCAGCAGCTCTCGACAGGATTCCCTCGCCGGGGAGCTGTTTTTT
clone_size: many
j_call: TRBJ2-2
d_call: NA
v_call: TRBV7-9

cdr3_aa: CASSEGRDYGEQFF
cdr3_nt: TGTGCCAGCAGTGAAGGCCGGGACTATGGTGAGCAGTTCTTC
clone_size: NA
j_call: TRBJ2-1
d_call: TRBD2
v_call: TRBV2

cdr3_aa: CSVVVGRAVYNEQFF
cdr3_nt: TGCAGCGTTGTTGTCGGGAGGGCCGTCTACAATGAGCAGTTCTTC
clone_size: NA
j_call: TRBJ2-1
d_call: TRBD2
v_call: TRBV29-1

cdr3_aa: CASSPWASGREETQYF
cdr3_nt: TGTGCCAGCAGTCCCTGGGCTAGCGGGAGGGAAGAGACCCAGTACTTC
clone_size: NA
j_call: TRBJ2-5
d_call: TRBD2
v_call: TRBV27

cdr3_aa: CSVGQGMGSTGELFF
cdr3_nt: TGCAGCGTCGGACAGGGAATGGGTTCCACCGGGGAGCTGTTTTTT
clone_size: NA
j_call: TRBJ2-2
d_call: TRBD1
v_call: TRBV29-1

cdr3_aa: CASSSFFGEQYF
cdr3_nt: TGTGCCAGCAGTTCTTTTTTCGGTGAGCAGTACTTC
clone_size: NA
j_call: TRBJ2-7
d_call: NA
v_call: TRBV27

cdr3_aa: CASSLPDTDTQYF
cdr3_nt: TGTGCCAGCAGTTTGCCAGACACAGATACGCAGTATTTT
clone_size: NA
j_call: TRBJ2-3
d_call: NA
v_call: TRBV28

cdr3_aa: CASSFPRQGTNEKLFF
cdr3_nt: TGTGCCAGCAGCTTCCCACGACAGGGAACTAATGAAAAACTGTTTTTT
clone_size: NA
j_call: TRBJ1-4
d_call: TRBD1
v_call: TRBV7-2

cdr3_aa: CASSLDRGPRYF
cdr3_nt: TGCGCCAGCAGCTTGGACAGGGGGCCTAGGTATTTT
clone_size: NA
j_call: TRBJ1-3
d_call: TRBD1
v_call: TRBV5-1

cdr3_aa: CASSPGGIYEQYF
cdr3_nt: TGTGCCAGCAGCCCCGGAGGGATCTACGAGCAGTACTTC
clone_size: few
j_call: TRBJ2-7
d_call: NA
v_call: TRBV5-5

cdr3_aa: CASGLGAGVNEQFF
cdr3_nt: TGTGCTAGTGGTTTGGGAGCGGGAGTCAATGAGCAGTTCTTC
clone_size: NA
j_call: TRBJ2-1
d_call: TRBD2
v_call: TRBV12-5

cdr3_aa: CASSLALDGVDEQFF
cdr3_nt: TGTGCCAGCAGCTTAGCCCTAGATGGAGTTGATGAGCAGTTCTTC
clone_size: NA
j_call: TRBJ2-1
d_call: NA
v_call: TRBV11-2

cdr3_aa: CASRGGLLLAQYF
cdr3_nt: TGTGCCAGCAGGGGCGGACTCCTCCTAGCCCAGTACTTC
clone_size: NA
j_call: TRBJ2-5
d_call: NA
v_call: TRBV12-3/TRBV12-4

cdr3_aa: CASSQDPSGTGELFF
cdr3_nt: TGTGCCAGCAGCCAAGATCCCTCGGGTACCGGGGAGCTGTTTTTT
clone_size: NA
j_call: TRBJ2-2
d_call: NA
v_call: TRBV3-1/TRBV3-2

cdr3_aa: CASSFRDGYTF
cdr3_nt: TGTGCCAGCAGCTTCCGGGATGGCTACACCTTC
clone_size: NA
j_call: TRBJ1-2
d_call: NA
v_call: TRBV7-9

cdr3_aa: CASTFGHRRTEAFF
cdr3_nt: TGTGCCAGTACCTTTGGACACCGTCGGACTGAAGCTTTCTTT
clone_size: NA
j_call: TRBJ1-1
d_call: NA
v_call: TRBV19

cdr3_aa: CASSLLAGRRETQYF
cdr3_nt: TGTGCCAGCAGCTTATTGGCAGGGAGGAGGGAGACCCAGTACTTC
clone_size: NA
j_call: TRBJ2-5
d_call: NA
v_call: TRBV7-2

cdr3_aa: CASSPPGGQLYEQYF
cdr3_nt: TGTGCCAGCTCACCACCCGGGGGGCAACTCTACGAGCAGTACTTC
clone_size: NA
j_call: TRBJ2-7
d_call: NA
v_call: TRBV18

cdr3_aa: CASSDAGWIIPSTDTQYF
cdr3_nt: TGTGCCAGCAGTGACGCAGGGTGGATCATACCTAGCACAGATACGCAGTATTTT
clone_size: NA
j_call: TRBJ2-3
d_call: NA
v_call: TRBV2

cdr3_aa: CASNLEGANEQFF
cdr3_nt: TGTGCCAGCAACCTAGAGGGGGCCAATGAGCAGTTCTTC
clone_size: NA
j_call: TRBJ2-1
d_call: TRBD1
v_call: TRBV7-9